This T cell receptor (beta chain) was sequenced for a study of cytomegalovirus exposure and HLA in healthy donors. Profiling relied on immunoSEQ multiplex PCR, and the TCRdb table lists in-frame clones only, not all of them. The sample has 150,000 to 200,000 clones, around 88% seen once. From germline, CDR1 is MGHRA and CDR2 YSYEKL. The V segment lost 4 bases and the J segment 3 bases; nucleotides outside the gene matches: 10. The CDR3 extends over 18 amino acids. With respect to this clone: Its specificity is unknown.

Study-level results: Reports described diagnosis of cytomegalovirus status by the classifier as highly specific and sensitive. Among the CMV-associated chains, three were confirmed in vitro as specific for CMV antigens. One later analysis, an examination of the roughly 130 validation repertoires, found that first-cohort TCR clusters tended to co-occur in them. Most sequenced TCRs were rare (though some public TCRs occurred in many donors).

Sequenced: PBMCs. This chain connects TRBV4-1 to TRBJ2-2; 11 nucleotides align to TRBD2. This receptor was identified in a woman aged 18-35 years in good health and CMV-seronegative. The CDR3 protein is CASSLGTSGSLDTGELFF. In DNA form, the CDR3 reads TGCGCCAGCAGCCTTGGGACTAGCGGCAGTTTGGACACCGGGGAGCTGTTTTTT.